This T cell receptor (gamma chain) was retrieved from a study of gamma delta lymphoproliferative disorders and STAT genes. By frequency in the sample, this clone is medium-sized (0.01 to 0.1%). The antigen is unknown. TCRdb fed the multiplex PCR reads to CATT. The sample holds approximately 2,700 gamma-chain clones, approximately 8.9% seen once. The CDR3 is made up of 15 amino acids. Germline trimming cut 1 base from V and 3 bases from J; bases unmatched to any gene: 9. CDR1 is EGSTGY and CDR2 is YDSYTSSV in the germline V gene. Genomic DNA from isolated PBMCs served as the sequencing template. Whole-study results and caveats: Whether leukemic clones are public or private remains unconfirmed. In whole-repertoire clustering, gamma separated patients from controls, unlike delta. Apart from two gamma clonotypes, major patient clonotypes were public. Controls likely had mixed maturation stages, while leukemic cells were mostly terminal effectors.

Sequenced sample: blood. The TCR originated in a human donor in good health. V usage is TRGV4 and J usage is TRGJ1 or TRGJ2. No J gene is reported in TCRdb; it was inferred here by comparing the DNA with germline. The CDR3 is CATWDGQGGYYKKLF. Here the CDR3 DNA reads TGTGCCACCTGGGATGGACAAGGGGGTTATTATAAGAAACTCTTT.